Shown below are 6 T cell receptor beta chains from a single sample sequenced in a study of T cells in localized non-small cell lung cancer. Clones were read by immunoSEQ multiplex PCR, and TCRdb kept only the in-frame ones, dropping some. This sample has roughly 24,000 clones, with roughly 80% found just once. The specimen comprised peripheral blood, sampled before any cancer treatment. Receptor source: a man aged 35 to 70 with stage III squamous cell lung carcinoma.

This clone was seen a few times. The chain uses TRBV7-9 and TRBJ2-5; TRBD2 matches 7 bases. Germline CDR1 reads SEHNR; CDR2 reads FQNEAQ (reference sequence). The V gene end was trimmed by 7 bases and the J gene end by 4 bases; junction bases not matched to a gene: 12. The CDR3 is 15 amino acids. The CDR3 sequence is CASNPGGGVGETQYF. The CDR3 nucleotides read TGTGCCAGCAACCCTGGGGGGGGAGTGGGAGAGACCCAGTACTTC.

This clone has only one observation. In the same sample, other DNA sequences code for this CDR3. This chain connects TRBV9 to TRBJ1-2, with D possibly matching TRBD1 (5 bases). The length of the CDR3 is 13 residues. Trimming took 0 bases from V and 3 from J, leaving 6 bases between them. Germline lookup yields CDR1 SGDLS and CDR2 YYNGEE. Here the CDR3 DNA reads TGTGCCAGCAGCGTAGGGGGCGACTATGGCTACACCTTC. Protein: CASSVGGDYGYTF. Combining the CDR3 with reference TRBV9 and TRBJ1-2 gives the whole variable domain DSGVTQTPKHLITATGQRVTLRCSPRSGDLSVYWYQQSLDQGLQFLIQYYNGEERAKGNILERFSAQQFPDLHSELNLSSLELGDSALYFCASSVGGDYGYTFGSGTRLTVV.

V and J are TRBV4-1 and TRBJ1-1, with 8 bases matching TRBD1. The CDR3 is 15 residues long. The V gene's germline CDR1 is MGHRA and CDR2 YSYEKL. V shed 4 bases and J 5 bases; nucleotides not matched to a gene: 9. The CDR3 region has the DNA TGCGCCAGCAGCCGAGTGACAGGGGAGGGGACTGAAGCTTTCTTT. Translated: CASSRVTGEGTEAFF.

This rearrangement joins TRBV28 to TRBJ1-2; perhaps TRBD1 as D (6 bases). The germline V gene encodes CDR1 MDHEN and CDR2 SYDVKM. V dropped 0 bases and J dropped 7 bases, with 15 bases sitting between them. The CDR3 loop spans 15 amino acids. The CDR3 loop reads CASSLWVLEGGGYTF. For the CDR3, the DNA is TGTGCCAGCAGTTTATGGGTCCTAGAGGGGGGTGGCTACACCTTC.

The CDR3 coding sequence is TGCAGCGCCGGACAGGGTGTGACTGAAGCTTTCTTT. Its translation: CSAGQGVTEAFF. This sequence joins TRBV29-1 and TRBJ1-1; TRBD1 aligns across 8 bases. V was pared by 7 bases and J by 5 bases, with 6 bases of the junction left unmatched. The germline V gene has CDR1 SQVTM and CDR2 ANQGSEA. This CDR3 is built from 12 residues.

The chain joins TRBV11-2 to TRBJ2-3; 12 nucleotides line up with TRBD2. This CDR3 is 15 amino acids long. V gave up 5 bases and J gave up 6 bases; unmatched junction bases: 6. Germline CDR1 SGHAT, CDR2 FQNNGV. The CDR3 protein is CASSIGLAGRDTQYF. In DNA form, the CDR3 reads TGTGCCAGCAGCATTGGACTAGCGGGGAGGGATACGCAGTATTTT.